These 19 T cell receptor beta chains share one sample of origin, sequenced in a study of Ad26.COV2.S vaccination and SARS-CoV-2 variants. The protocol was immunoSEQ multiplex PCR, while the TCRdb copy is restricted to in-frame clones and leaves out a portion. Of about 680,000 clones in the sample, roughly nine tenths were seen once. Noted treatment: 15 to 20 received Ad26.COV2.S at low or high dose, single or two shots; roughly five received placebo; per-sample allocation not given. Material that was analyzed had been drawn on day 63 after the first vaccine or placebo injection. The source was peripheral blood, collected in a trial of Ad26.COV2.S vaccine versus placebo. The receptors were sampled from a person between 18 and 65 years old who received the Ad26.COV2.S COVID-19 vaccine or a placebo.

The V call is TRBV5-6, the J call TRBJ1-2; 12 nucleotides align to TRBD1. The V gene's germline CDR1 is SGHDT and CDR2 YYEEEE. This CDR3 comprises 16 residues. The V gene end was trimmed by 1 base and the J gene end by 7 bases; junction bases not matched to a gene: 8. The CDR3 sequence: CASSLRSGTGGSGYTF. The CDR3 region has the DNA TGTGCCAGCAGCTTGAGATCGGGGACAGGGGGCTCTGGCTACACCTTC. The variable domain in full, completed from reference TRBV5-6 and TRBJ1-2, reads DAGVTQSPTHLIKTRGQQVTLRCSPKSGHDTVSWYQQALGQGPQFIFQYYEEEERQRGNFPDRFSGHQFPNYSSELNVNALLLGDSALYLCASSLRSGTGGSGYTFGSGTRLTVV.

The chain combines TRBV21-1 with TRBJ2-5; the D call in the table, TRBD1, was not verified against the DNA. TRBV21-1 is labeled a pseudogene. The CDR3 totals 17 residues. The CDR3 is CASSKRPGTGGHETQYF. The CDR3 nucleotides read TGTGCCAGCAGCAAAAGGCCCGGGACAGGGGGACACGAGACCCAGTACTTC.

DNA for the CDR3: TGTGCCAGCAGCGTAGGGACGGTCACAGATACGCAGTATTTT. This gives the protein CASSVGTVTDTQYF. The genes are TRBV9 and TRBJ2-3; D remains ambiguous. The ends were cut back, 0 bases at V and 2 bases at J, with 7 bases in the middle. The CDR3 contains 14 residues. Germline V gene data show CDR1 as SGDLS and CDR2 as YYNGEE.

This chain joins TRBV6-4 and TRBJ2-3; 7 bases match TRBD2. The CDR3 loop spans 15 amino acids. The V gene's germline CDR1 is MRHNA and CDR2 SNTAGT. V was pared by 0 bases and J by 6 bases, with 6 bases of the junction left unmatched. CDR3: CASSDSATSRDTQYF. The CDR3 DNA follows: TGTGCCAGCAGTGACTCCGCGACTAGCAGGGATACGCAGTATTTT.

This rearrangement joins TRBV5-1 to TRBJ2-2, with 8 bases identical to TRBD2. From germline, CDR1 is SGHRS and CDR2 YFSETQ. With 0 bases clipped from V and 5 bases from J, the junction kept 3 bases outside the gene matches. The CDR3 runs 15 residues. The DNA for the CDR3 is TGCGCCAGCAGCTTGGAGCGGGAGCTGACCGGGGAGCTGTTTTTT. Translated: CASSLERELTGELFF.

Comments on this clone: No DNA is shown, since the ends of the CDR3 on it are uncertain; the CDR3 is the one TCRdb lists. This chain uses TRBV4-1 with TRBJ1-1. Looked up from germline, CDR1 is MGHRA and CDR2 is YSYEKL. The CDR3 comprises 14 residues, both ends counted. CDR3 residues: CASSRSILVPEAFF.

This chain connects TRBV30 to TRBJ1-1; no clear D gene. V was cut by 2 bases and J by 0 bases, with 4 bases left in between. The germline V gene has CDR1 GTSNPN and CDR2 SVGIG (reference sequence). CDR3 length: 12 residues. The CDR3 region has the DNA TGTGCCTGGAGTCCCATGAACACTGAAGCTTTCTTT. As protein: CAWSPMNTEAFF.

The rearrangement uses TRBV6-5 and TRBJ2-3; D unclear. The ends were cut back, 0 bases at V and 6 bases at J, with 13 bases in the middle. The germline V gene has CDR1 MNHEY and CDR2 SVGAGI. This CDR3 has 15 amino acids. The CDR3 coding sequence is TGTGCCAGCAGTTACTCAACCGACGGACGGGATACGCAGTATTTT. This translates into CASSYSTDGRDTQYF.

This clone has a handful of counts. The CDR3: CASRSVRSNQPQHF. The CDR3, as DNA: TGTGCCAGTAGGTCGGTCAGAAGCAATCAGCCCCAGCATTTT. The V gene is TRBV19, the J gene TRBJ1-5; D is ambiguous. Trimming pared 6 bases from V and 1 base from J, leaving 10 bases between. The CDR3 contains 14 residues. CDR1 and CDR2 from the germline V gene are LNHDA and SQIVND (reference sequence).

There are many counts of this clone. Other nucleotide sequences from this sample produce the same CDR3. The J gene is TRBJ2-3, the V gene TRBV3-1 (or the pseudogene TRBV3-2); D not certain. Looked up from germline, CDR1 is LGHDT and CDR2 is YNNKEL (reference sequence). V lost 1 base to trimming and J lost 0 bases, with 5 bases between them. The CDR3 is 14 amino acids. The DNA of the CDR3 is TGTGCCAGCAGCCAAGTCCCTAGCACAGATACGCAGTATTTT. As protein: CASSQVPSTDTQYF.

The chain combines TRBV6-2 or TRBV6-3 with TRBJ2-5; 7 nucleotides line up with TRBD1. This CDR3 region has 14 residues. Germline V gene sequence: CDR1 MNHEY, CDR2 SVGEGT. Trimming took 2 bases from V and 5 from J; bases not matched to a gene: 5. The CDR3 nucleotides read TGTGCCAGCAGTTACCGACAGGGCCAGGAGACCCAGTACTTC. Translation: CASSYRQGQETQYF.

This chain joins TRBV12-3 or TRBV12-4 and TRBJ1-5; D gene unclear. This CDR3 comprises 13 residues. V dropped 1 base and J dropped 7 bases, with 8 bases sitting between them. The CDR3 nucleotides read TGTGCCAGCAGTTTAGATTCGGCCCAGCCCCAGCATTTT. Translation: CASSLDSAQPQHF.

The V and J genes are TRBV7-2 and TRBJ1-2; 7 bases fit TRBD1. Germline V CDR1 and CDR2: SGHTA, FQGNSA. V shed 1 base, J shed 4 bases, and the junction held 3 bases outside the gene matches. The CDR3 runs to 14 residues. CDR3: CASSLETGVYGYTF. DNA for the CDR3: TGTGCCAGCAGCTTAGAAACAGGGGTCTATGGCTACACCTTC.

Concerning this clone itself: Other DNA sequences in the sample encode the same CDR3. The CDR3 loop is CASSPQEGDYEQYF. The DNA for the CDR3 is TGTGCCAGCTCACCACAGGAGGGGGACTACGAGCAGTACTTC. The V gene is TRBV18, the J gene TRBJ2-7; tentatively, D is TRBD1 or TRBD2 (6 bases each). Trimming removed 1 base from V and 3 bases from J, with 10 bases in between. Germline V gene sequence: CDR1 KGHSH, CDR2 LQKENI. The CDR3 has 14 amino acids.

The CDR3, as DNA: TGCAGTGCTAGTCCTAGCGGGCGTACAGATACGCAGTATTTT. It yields the protein CSASPSGRTDTQYF. This chain uses TRBV20-1 with TRBJ2-3; 8 nucleotides match TRBD2. With 3 bases clipped from V and 3 bases from J, the junction kept 5 bases outside the gene matches. The CDR3 sequence is 14 residues long. CDR1 and CDR2 from the germline V gene are DFQATT and SNEGSKA (reference sequence).

A word on this clone: At the DNA level, this CDR3 is encoded by other sequences in the same sample as well. The chain recombines TRBV6-6 with TRBJ1-5, with a weak D call TRBD1 (5 bases). Germline V gene lookup returns CDR1 MNHNY and CDR2 SVGAGI (reference sequence). V lost 8 bases and J lost 5, with 7 bases in between. CDR3 length equals 11 residues. Written as DNA, the CDR3 is TGTGCCAGCCAGGGAGATCAGCCCCAGCATTTT. Translated, it gives CASQGDQPQHF.

The chain joins TRBV18 to TRBJ2-2, with 8 bases aligning to TRBD1. The CDR3 is 17 amino acids. V was clipped by 4 bases and J by 5 bases; unmatched bases: 12. Germline V gene lookup returns CDR1 KGHSH and CDR2 LQKENI. CDR3 in DNA: TGTGCCAGCTCACGTGGCTTTGGGACAGGTGAAACCGGGGAGCTGTTTTTT. Encoded protein: CASSRGFGTGETGELFF.

The chain recombines TRBV18 with TRBJ2-7; 11 bases align to TRBD1. V dropped 1 base and J dropped 5; count of bases not matched to a gene: 4. Germline V CDR1 and CDR2: KGHSH, LQKENI. CDR3 length: 15 amino acids. The CDR3 protein is CASSPRQDRGHEQYF. CDR3 sequence (DNA): TGTGCCAGCTCACCACGTCAGGACAGGGGGCACGAGCAGTACTTC.

This chain links TRBV9 with TRBJ2-2; TRBD1 aligns across 9 bases. From germline, CDR1 is SGDLS and CDR2 YYNGEE. The CDR3 covers 16 residues. Germline trimming cut 2 bases from V and 5 bases from J; bases unmatched to any gene: 7. The CDR3 DNA follows: TGTGCCAGCAGCGTCTCGACAGGGGGGTTTACCGGGGAGCTGTTTTTT. Its translation is CASSVSTGGFTGELFF.